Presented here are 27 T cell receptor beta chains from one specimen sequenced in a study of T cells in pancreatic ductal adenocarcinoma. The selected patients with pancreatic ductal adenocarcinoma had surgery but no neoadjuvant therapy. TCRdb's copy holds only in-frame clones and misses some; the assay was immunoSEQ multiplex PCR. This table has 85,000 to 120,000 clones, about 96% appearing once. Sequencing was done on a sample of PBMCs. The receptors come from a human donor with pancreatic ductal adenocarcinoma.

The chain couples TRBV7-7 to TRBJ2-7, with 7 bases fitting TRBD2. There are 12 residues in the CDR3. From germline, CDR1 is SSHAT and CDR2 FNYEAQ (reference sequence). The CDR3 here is CASGPGVDEQYF. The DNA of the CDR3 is TGTGCTAGCGGGCCCGGGGTAGACGAGCAGTACTTC.

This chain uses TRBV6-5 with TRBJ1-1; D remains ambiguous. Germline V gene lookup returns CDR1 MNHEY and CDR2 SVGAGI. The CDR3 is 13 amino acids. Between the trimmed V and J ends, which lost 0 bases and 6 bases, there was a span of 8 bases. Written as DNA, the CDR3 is TGTGCCAGCAGTTACTCTCGGAGCGCTGAAGCTTTCTTT. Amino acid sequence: CASSYSRSAEAFF.

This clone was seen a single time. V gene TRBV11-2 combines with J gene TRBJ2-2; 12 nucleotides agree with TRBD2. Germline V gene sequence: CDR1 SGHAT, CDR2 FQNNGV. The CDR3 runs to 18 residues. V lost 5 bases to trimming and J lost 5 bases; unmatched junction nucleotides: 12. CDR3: CASSPRLAGGPWTGELFF. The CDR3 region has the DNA TGTGCCAGCAGCCCGAGGCTAGCGGGAGGGCCTTGGACCGGGGAGCTGTTTTTT.

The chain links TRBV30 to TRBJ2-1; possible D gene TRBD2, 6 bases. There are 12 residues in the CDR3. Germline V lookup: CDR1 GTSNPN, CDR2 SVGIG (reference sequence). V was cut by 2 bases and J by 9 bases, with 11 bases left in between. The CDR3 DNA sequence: TGTGCCTGGAGTTTGTGGGGAGGTGAGCAGTTCTTC. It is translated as CAWSLWGGEQFF.

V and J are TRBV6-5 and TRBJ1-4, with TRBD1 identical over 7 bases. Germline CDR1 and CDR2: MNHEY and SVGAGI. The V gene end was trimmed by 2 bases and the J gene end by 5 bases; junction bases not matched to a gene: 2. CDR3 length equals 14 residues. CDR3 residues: CASSYRDRNEKLFF. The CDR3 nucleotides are TGTGCCAGCAGTTACAGGGACAGAAATGAAAAACTGTTTTTT.

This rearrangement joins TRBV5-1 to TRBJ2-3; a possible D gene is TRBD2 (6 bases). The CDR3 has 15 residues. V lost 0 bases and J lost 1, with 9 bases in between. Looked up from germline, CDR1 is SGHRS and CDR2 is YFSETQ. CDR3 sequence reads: CASSLDPSGTDTQYF. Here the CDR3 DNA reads TGCGCCAGCAGCTTGGACCCTAGCGGCACAGATACGCAGTATTTT. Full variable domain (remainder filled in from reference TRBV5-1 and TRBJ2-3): KAGVTQTPRYLIKTRGQQVTLSCSPISGHRSVSWYQQTPGQGLQFLFEYFSETQRNKGNFPGRFSGRQFSNSRSEMNVSTLELGDSALYLCASSLDPSGTDTQYFGPGTRLTVL.

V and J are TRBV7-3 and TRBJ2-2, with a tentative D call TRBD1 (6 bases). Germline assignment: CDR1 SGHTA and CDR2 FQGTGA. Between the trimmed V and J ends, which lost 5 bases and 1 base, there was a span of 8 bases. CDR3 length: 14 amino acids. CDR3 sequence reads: CASSPDRNTGELFF. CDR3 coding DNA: TGTGCCAGCAGCCCGGACAGGAACACCGGGGAGCTGTTTTTT.

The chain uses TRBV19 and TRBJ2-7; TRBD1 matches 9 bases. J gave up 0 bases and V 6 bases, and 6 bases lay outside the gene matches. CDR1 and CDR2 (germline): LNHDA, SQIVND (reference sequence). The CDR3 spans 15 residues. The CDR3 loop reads CASRPGTGSSYEQYF. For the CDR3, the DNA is TGTGCCAGTAGACCCGGGACAGGGTCCTCCTACGAGCAGTACTTC.

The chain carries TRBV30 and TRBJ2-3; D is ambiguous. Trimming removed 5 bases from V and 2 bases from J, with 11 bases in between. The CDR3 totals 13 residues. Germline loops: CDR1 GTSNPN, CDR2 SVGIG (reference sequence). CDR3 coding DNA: TGTGCCTGGTCTAGTGATACCACAGATACGCAGTATTTT. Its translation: CAWSSDTTDTQYF.

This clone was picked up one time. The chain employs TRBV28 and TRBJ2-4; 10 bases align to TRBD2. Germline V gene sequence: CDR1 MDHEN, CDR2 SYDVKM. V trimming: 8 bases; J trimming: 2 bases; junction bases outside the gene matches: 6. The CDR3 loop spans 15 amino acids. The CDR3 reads CASGGTSVTKNIQYF. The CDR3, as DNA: TGTGCCAGCGGTGGGACTAGCGTTACCAAAAACATTCAGTACTTC.

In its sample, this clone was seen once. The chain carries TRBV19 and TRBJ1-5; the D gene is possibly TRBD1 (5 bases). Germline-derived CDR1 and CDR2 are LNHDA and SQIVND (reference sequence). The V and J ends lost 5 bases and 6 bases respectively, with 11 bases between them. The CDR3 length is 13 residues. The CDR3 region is CASSLQVGQPQHF. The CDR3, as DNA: TGTGCCAGTAGTCTACAGGTTGGTCAGCCCCAGCATTTT. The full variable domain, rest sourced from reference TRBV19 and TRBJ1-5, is DGGITQSPKYLFRKEGQNVTLSCEQNLNHDAMYWYRQDPGQGLRLIYYSQIVNDFQKGDIAEGYSVSREKKESFPLTVTSAQKNPTAFYLCASSLQVGQPQHFGDGTRLSIL.

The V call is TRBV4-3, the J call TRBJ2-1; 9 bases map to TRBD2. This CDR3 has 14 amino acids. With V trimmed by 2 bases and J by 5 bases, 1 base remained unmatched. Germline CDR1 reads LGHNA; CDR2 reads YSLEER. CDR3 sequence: CASSQRTSDNEQFF. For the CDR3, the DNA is TGCGCCAGCAGCCAACGGACTAGCGACAATGAGCAGTTCTTC.

Here the CDR3 DNA reads TGCGCCAGCAGCTTGGGACAGGTACTTAACGAGCAGTACTTC. Translated: CASSLGQVLNEQYF. This rearrangement joins TRBV5-1 to TRBJ2-7; the D gene is possibly TRBD1 (6 bases). Germline-derived CDR1 and CDR2 are SGHRS and YFSETQ. The CDR3 length is 14 residues. V dropped 0 bases and J dropped 5 bases, with 12 bases sitting between them.

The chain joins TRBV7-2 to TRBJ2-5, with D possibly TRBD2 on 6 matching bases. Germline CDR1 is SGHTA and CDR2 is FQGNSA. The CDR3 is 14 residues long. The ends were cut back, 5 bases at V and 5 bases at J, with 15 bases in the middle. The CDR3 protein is CASSHRAGQETQYF. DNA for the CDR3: TGTGCCAGCAGCCATAGGGCGGGGCAGGAGACCCAGTACTTC.

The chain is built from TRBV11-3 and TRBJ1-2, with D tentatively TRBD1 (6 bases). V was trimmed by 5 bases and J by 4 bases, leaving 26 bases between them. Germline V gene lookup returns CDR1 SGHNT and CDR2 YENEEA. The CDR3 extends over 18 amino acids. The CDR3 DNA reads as TGTGCCAGCAGCCCGCGGGGGGGGGAGCCAGGGGTACCCTATGGCTACACCTTC. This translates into CASSPRGGEPGVPYGYTF.

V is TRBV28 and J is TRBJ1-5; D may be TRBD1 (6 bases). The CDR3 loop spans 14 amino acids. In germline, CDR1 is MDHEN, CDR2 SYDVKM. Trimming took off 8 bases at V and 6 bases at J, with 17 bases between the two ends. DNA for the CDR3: TGTGCCAGCCAATTGGCAGGGGCTGTTCAGCCCCAGCATTTT. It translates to CASQLAGAVQPQHF.

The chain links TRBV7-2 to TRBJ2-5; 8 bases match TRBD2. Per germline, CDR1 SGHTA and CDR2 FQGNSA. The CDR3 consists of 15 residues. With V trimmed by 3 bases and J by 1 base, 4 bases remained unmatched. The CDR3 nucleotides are TGTGCCAGCAGCTTCTACGGGAGGGGCCAAGAGACCCAGTACTTC. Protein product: CASSFYGRGQETQYF.

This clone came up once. The CDR3 is CASTPGDRVETQYF. The DNA for the CDR3 is TGTGCCAGCACTCCCGGGGATAGAGTGGAGACCCAGTACTTC. The V and J genes are TRBV28 and TRBJ2-5, with D possibly TRBD2 on 5 matching bases. Germline V gives CDR1 MDHEN, CDR2 SYDVKM. This CDR3 contains 14 residues. The ends were cut back, 7 bases at V and 5 bases at J, with 17 bases in the middle.

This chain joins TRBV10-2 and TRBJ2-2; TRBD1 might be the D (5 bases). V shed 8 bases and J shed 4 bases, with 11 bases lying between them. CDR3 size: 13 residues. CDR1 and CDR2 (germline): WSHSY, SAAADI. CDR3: CASAPQGTGELFF. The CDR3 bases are TGCGCCAGCGCGCCTCAGGGCACCGGGGAGCTGTTTTTT.

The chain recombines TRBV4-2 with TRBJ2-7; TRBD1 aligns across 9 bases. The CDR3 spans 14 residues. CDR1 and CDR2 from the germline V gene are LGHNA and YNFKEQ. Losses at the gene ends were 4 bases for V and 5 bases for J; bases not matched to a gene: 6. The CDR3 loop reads CASSPGQGRDEQYF. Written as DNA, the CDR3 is TGTGCCAGCAGCCCAGGACAGGGGCGAGACGAGCAGTACTTC.

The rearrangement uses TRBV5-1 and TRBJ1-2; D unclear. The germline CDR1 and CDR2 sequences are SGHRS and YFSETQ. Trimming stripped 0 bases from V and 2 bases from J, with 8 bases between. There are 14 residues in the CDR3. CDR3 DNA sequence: TGCGCCAGCAGCTTGGATCAAGAGAACTATGGCTACACCTTC. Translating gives CASSLDQENYGYTF. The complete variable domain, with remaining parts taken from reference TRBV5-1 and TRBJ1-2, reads KAGVTQTPRYLIKTRGQQVTLSCSPISGHRSVSWYQQTPGQGLQFLFEYFSETQRNKGNFPGRFSGRQFSNSRSEMNVSTLELGDSALYLCASSLDQENYGYTFGSGTRLTVV.

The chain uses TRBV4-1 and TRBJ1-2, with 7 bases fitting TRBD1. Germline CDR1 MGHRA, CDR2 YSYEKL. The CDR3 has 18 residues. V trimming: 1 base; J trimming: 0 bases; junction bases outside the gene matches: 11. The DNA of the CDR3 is TGCGCCAGCAGCCAAGTCCCCAAGTGGGACAGCCCTAACTATGGCTACACCTTC. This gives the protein CASSQVPKWDSPNYGYTF.

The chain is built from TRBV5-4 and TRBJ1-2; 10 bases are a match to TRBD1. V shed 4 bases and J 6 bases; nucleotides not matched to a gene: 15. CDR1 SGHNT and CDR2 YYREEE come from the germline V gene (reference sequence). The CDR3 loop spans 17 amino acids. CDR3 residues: CASSTTGTGAPRNGYTF. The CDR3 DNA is TGTGCCAGCAGCACGACCGGGACAGGGGCGCCTCGAAATGGCTACACCTTC.

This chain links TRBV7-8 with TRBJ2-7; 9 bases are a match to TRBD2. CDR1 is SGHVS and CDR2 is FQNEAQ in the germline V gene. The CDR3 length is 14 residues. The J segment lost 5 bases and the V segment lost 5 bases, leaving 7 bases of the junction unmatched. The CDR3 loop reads CASSPVRTSDEQYF. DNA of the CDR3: TGTGCCAGCAGCCCCGTCAGGACTAGCGACGAGCAGTACTTC.

The CDR3 sequence is CASSHPGQPSYEQYF. CDR3 nucleotides: TGCGCCAGCAGCCATCCGGGACAACCCTCCTACGAGCAGTACTTC. The chain joins TRBV4-1 to TRBJ2-7, with a weak D call TRBD1 (6 bases). Germline assignment: CDR1 MGHRA and CDR2 YSYEKL. The CDR3 totals 15 residues. The ends were cut back, 3 bases at V and 0 bases at J, with 12 bases in the middle.

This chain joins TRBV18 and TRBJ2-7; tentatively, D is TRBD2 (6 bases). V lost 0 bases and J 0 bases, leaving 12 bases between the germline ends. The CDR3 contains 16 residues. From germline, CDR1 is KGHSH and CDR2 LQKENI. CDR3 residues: CASSPPGGGRSYEQYF. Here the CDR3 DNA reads TGTGCCAGCTCACCACCGGGGGGAGGCCGCTCCTACGAGCAGTACTTC. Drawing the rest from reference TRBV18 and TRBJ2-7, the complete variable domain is NAGVMQNPRHLVRRRGQEARLRCSPMKGHSHVYWYRQLPEEGLKFMVYLQKENIIDESGMPKERFSAEFPKEGPSILRIQQVVRGDSAAYFCASSPPGGGRSYEQYFGPGTRLTVT.

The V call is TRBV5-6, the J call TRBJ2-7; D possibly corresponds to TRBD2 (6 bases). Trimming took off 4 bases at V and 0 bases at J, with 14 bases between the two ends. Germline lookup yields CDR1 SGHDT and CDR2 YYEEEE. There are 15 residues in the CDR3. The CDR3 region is CASSAGLIHSYEQYF. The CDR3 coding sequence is TGTGCCAGCAGCGCAGGACTAATTCACTCCTACGAGCAGTACTTC.